A selection of T cell receptor beta chains follows, all from one sample in a study of PD-L1 blockade in urothelial cancer. TCRdb's copy holds only in-frame clones and misses some; the assay was immunoSEQ multiplex PCR. Among 98,000 or so clones listed, about 90% were seen once. This specimen was PBMCs, taken around atezolizumab (anti-PD-L1) treatment. The receptors were sampled from a man in his sixties with urothelial cancer. Both conserved end residues are part of each CDR3. D genes are given only for firm matches. Where a row states a size, it is once, few, many or the class of an expanded clone; other rows omit it.

V gene,D gene,J gene,clone size,CDR3 protein,CDR3 DNA
TRBV5-4,NA,TRBJ1-2,NA,CASSHRDFPNGYTF,TGTGCCAGCAGCCACCGGGACTTCCCTAATGGCTACACCTTC
TRBV19,TRBD1,TRBJ2-1,NA,CASTDLGQGKDEQFF,TGTGCCAGTACAGACCTCGGACAGGGCAAGGATGAGCAGTTCTTC
TRBV30,TRBD1,TRBJ1-6,NA,CAWRETGVPNSPLHF,TGTGCCTGGAGAGAGACAGGGGTGCCTAATTCACCCCTCCACTTT
TRBV15,NA,TRBJ2-3,few,CASARGVDTDTQYF,TGTGCCTCCGCCAGGGGGGTCGACACAGATACGCAGTATTTT
TRBV2,NA,TRBJ2-5,NA,CASSGPGGRLSETQYF,TGTGCCAGCAGTGGGCCAGGAGGCAGGCTCTCAGAGACCCAGTACTTC
TRBV10-2,NA,TRBJ2-7,NA,CASSTEAYEQYF,TGCGCCAGCAGCACAGAAGCCTACGAGCAGTACTTC
TRBV2,TRBD1,TRBJ1-2,few,CASSRTGGFGYTF,TGTGCCAGCAGTAGGACAGGGGGCTTTGGCTACACCTTC
TRBV11-2,NA,TRBJ2-1,NA,CASSLGLAEYNEQFF,TGTGCCAGCAGCTTAGGGCTAGCCGAGTACAATGAGCAGTTCTTC
TRBV29-1,NA,TRBJ1-1,NA,CSVGQTNTEAFF,TGCAGCGTGGGACAAACGAACACTGAAGCTTTCTTT
TRBV5-1,NA,TRBJ2-5,NA,CASSFAEGGETQYF,TGCGCCAGCAGCTTTGCGGAGGGAGGAGAGACCCAGTACTTC